This T cell receptor beta chain was recorded in a study of OX40 agonist ivuxolimab in advanced cancers. The germline gives CDR1 SGHTS, CDR2 YDEGEE. The V gene lost 0 bases and the J gene lost 4 bases, with 6 bases spanning the gap. The CDR3 runs to 13 residues. Using immunoSEQ multiplex PCR, the repertoire was profiled, and TCRdb retains in-frame clones only, with some absent. This sample has roughly 100,000 clones, with approximately 86% found just once. The source was CD4+ or CD8+ T cells sorted from blood, collected in a trial of the OX40 agonist ivuxolimab. The receptor comes from an adult with an advanced solid tumor such as melanoma, head and neck, liver or kidney cancer. The chain links TRBV5-8 to TRBJ2-3; D perhaps matches TRBD2 (5 bases). This CDR3 reads CASSLGGSDTQYF. The CDR3 region has the DNA TGTGCCAGCAGCTTGGGCGGGTCAGATACGCAGTATTTT.